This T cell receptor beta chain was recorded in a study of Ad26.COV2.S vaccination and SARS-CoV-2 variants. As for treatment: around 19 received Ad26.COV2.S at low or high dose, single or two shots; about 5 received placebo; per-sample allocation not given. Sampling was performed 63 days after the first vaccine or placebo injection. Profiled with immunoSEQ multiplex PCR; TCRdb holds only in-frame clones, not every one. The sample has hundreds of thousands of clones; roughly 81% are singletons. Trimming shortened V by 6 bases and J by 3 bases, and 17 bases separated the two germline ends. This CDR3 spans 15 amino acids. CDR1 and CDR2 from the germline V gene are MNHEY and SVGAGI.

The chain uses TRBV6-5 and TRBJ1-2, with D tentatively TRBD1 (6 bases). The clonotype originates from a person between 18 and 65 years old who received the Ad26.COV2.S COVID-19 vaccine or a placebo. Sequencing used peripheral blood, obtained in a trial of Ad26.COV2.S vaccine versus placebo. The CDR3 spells CASSSPGQTYYGYTF. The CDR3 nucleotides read TGTGCCAGCAGCTCTCCCGGACAGACTTACTATGGCTACACCTTC.